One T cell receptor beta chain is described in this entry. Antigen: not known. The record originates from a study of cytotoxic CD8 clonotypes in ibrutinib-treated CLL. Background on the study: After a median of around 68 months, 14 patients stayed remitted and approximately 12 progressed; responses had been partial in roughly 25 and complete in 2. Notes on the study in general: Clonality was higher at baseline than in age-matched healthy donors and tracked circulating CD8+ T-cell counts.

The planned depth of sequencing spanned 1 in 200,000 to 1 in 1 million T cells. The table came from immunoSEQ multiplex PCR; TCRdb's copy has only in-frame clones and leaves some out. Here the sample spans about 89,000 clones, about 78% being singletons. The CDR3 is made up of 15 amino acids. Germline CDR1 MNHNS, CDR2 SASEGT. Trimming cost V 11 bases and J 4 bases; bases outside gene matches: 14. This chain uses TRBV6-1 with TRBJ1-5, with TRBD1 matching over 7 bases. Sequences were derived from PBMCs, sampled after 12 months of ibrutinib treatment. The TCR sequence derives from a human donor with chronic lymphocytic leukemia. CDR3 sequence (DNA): TGTGCCGTCAGAGACGGGGCCAGGGGGAATCAGCCCCAGCATTTT. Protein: CAVRDGARGNQPQHF.